These 14 T cell receptor beta chains came from one sample sequenced in a study of cytomegalovirus exposure and HLA in healthy donors. PCR involved 60 Vbeta and 13 Jbeta primers. Assay used: immunoSEQ multiplex PCR; TCRdb lists only in-frame clones, some missing. Of 100,000 to 150,000 clones listed, more than 75% were seen once; the top ten hold about 1.8%. What was sequenced was PBMCs. The receptors shown here come from a man between 18 and 35 years old in good health and CMV-seronegative.

This clone has a single count. This chain uses TRBV9 with TRBJ2-3, with 10 positions matching TRBD1. With 0 bases clipped from V and 1 base from J, the junction kept 8 bases outside the gene matches. Germline V gene sequence: CDR1 SGDLS, CDR2 YYNGEE. CDR3 length equals 18 residues. This CDR3 is CASSVDGWGTGGTDTQYF. CDR3 nucleotide sequence: TGTGCCAGCAGCGTAGACGGCTGGGGGACAGGGGGCACAGATACGCAGTATTTT. Based on the CDR3 plus reference TRBV9 and TRBJ2-3, the full variable domain is DSGVTQTPKHLITATGQRVTLRCSPRSGDLSVYWYQQSLDQGLQFLIQYYNGEERAKGNILERFSAQQFPDLHSELNLSSLELGDSALYFCASSVDGWGTGGTDTQYFGPGTRLTVL.

This sequence joins TRBV6-5 and TRBJ2-7; 9 nucleotides align to TRBD1. This CDR3 contains 16 residues. Germline V CDR1 and CDR2: MNHEY, SVGAGI. J gave up 3 bases and V 8 bases, and 14 bases lay outside the gene matches. The CDR3 DNA follows: TGTGCCAGCGGTTCCGCCCCGGGACAGGGTAACTACGAGCAGTACTTC. Protein sequence: CASGSAPGQGNYEQYF.

Points on this clone: Its ends do not fully match the called genes, so a read error is possible. The V and J genes are TRBV7-9 and TRBJ1-2, with D hard to call. From germline, CDR1 is SEHNR and CDR2 FQNEAQ (reference sequence). This CDR3 region has 14 residues. The CDR3 loop reads CSSSLVAVDYGYTF. CDR3 bases: TGTTCCAGCAGCTTAGTAGCAGTAGACTATGGCTACACCTTC.

This clone was recorded only once. The chain uses TRBV5-1 and TRBJ2-2, with 7 bases identical to TRBD1. The CDR3 is made up of 15 amino acids. The J segment lost 5 bases and the V segment lost 5 bases, leaving 9 bases of the junction unmatched. CDR1 and CDR2 (germline): SGHRS, YFSETQ. CDR3 region: CASRLQGSITGELFF. The DNA for the CDR3 is TGCGCCAGCAGACTACAGGGGAGTATTACCGGGGAGCTGTTTTTT.

The count of this clone is one. This chain connects TRBV11-2 to TRBJ2-7, with D maybe TRBD1 (8 bases). V was shortened by 6 bases and J by 5 bases, with 11 bases between the two germline ends. This CDR3 contains 12 residues. From germline, CDR1 is SGHAT and CDR2 FQNNGV. CDR3 DNA sequence: TGTGCCAGCAGAACAGGGGGGGACGAGCAGTACTTC. Translated: CASRTGGDEQYF.

In its sample, this clone was seen a few times. The chain recombines TRBV19 with TRBJ2-5, with 9 bases matching TRBD2. This CDR3 is built from 16 residues. Germline V gene lookup returns CDR1 LNHDA and CDR2 SQIVND (reference sequence). The trim removed 6 bases at V and 5 bases at J, leaving 13 bases unmatched. The CDR3 region has the DNA TGTGCCAGTAGCCTCGGACAGCGGGGGGCTGAGGAGACCCAGTACTTC. Its translation is CASSLGQRGAEETQYF.

The chain joins TRBV7-2 to TRBJ1-2; 7 bases fit TRBD1. The junction had 7 bases not matched to a gene; V was cut back by 4 bases and J by 8 bases. Germline V gene sequence: CDR1 SGHTA, CDR2 FQGNSA. The CDR3 consists of 13 residues. The CDR3 DNA is TGTGCCAGCAGCTCCGGGACAGAAAACGGCTACACCTTC. Protein sequence: CASSSGTENGYTF.

This clone was seen more than once but under ten times. The J gene is TRBJ1-1, the V gene TRBV9; D possibly corresponds to TRBD1 (5 bases). In germline, CDR1 is SGDLS, CDR2 YYNGEE. This CDR3 has 14 amino acids. V lost 0 bases and J 2 bases, leaving 8 bases between the germline ends. CDR3: CASSVAGINTEAFF. In DNA, the CDR3 is TGTGCCAGCAGCGTAGCAGGGATCAACACTGAAGCTTTCTTT.

This chain uses TRBV7-9 with TRBJ2-2, with D unclear. The CDR3 is 14 amino acids. Germline-derived CDR1 and CDR2 are SEHNR and FQNEAQ (reference sequence). The V end was cut by 1 base, the J end by 5 bases, with 8 bases between. The CDR3 is CASSLGAGTGELFF. DNA of the CDR3: TGTGCCAGCAGCTTAGGGGCCGGAACCGGGGAGCTGTTTTTT.

The J gene is TRBJ2-3, the V gene TRBV10-1; 11 bases fit TRBD2. The V segment lost 3 bases and the J segment 2 bases; nucleotides outside the gene matches: 7. The germline gives CDR1 WNHNN, CDR2 SYGVQD (reference sequence). The CDR3 runs to 17 residues. CDR3 sequence: CASSERLAGHNTDTQYF. The CDR3 DNA reads as TGCGCCAGCAGTGAACGACTAGCGGGGCATAACACAGATACGCAGTATTTT.

This sequence joins TRBV19 and TRBJ2-1; TRBD1 matches at 9 bases. Germline V gene data show CDR1 as LNHDA and CDR2 as SQIVND (reference sequence). V lost 3 bases to trimming and J lost 3 bases; unmatched junction nucleotides: 6. The CDR3 runs 16 residues. CDR3 nucleotide sequence: TGTGCCAGTAGTATTTTGAGGGACAGGGTCTACAATGAGCAGTTCTTC. This gives the protein CASSILRDRVYNEQFF.

This sequence joins TRBV7-2 and TRBJ1-5; D remains ambiguous. Between the trimmed V and J ends, which lost 1 base and 1 base, there was a span of 8 bases. The CDR3 totals 15 residues. Germline CDR1 SGHTA, CDR2 FQGNSA. The CDR3: CASSLDPTSNQPQHF. In DNA, the CDR3 is TGTGCCAGCAGCTTAGACCCTACGAGCAATCAGCCCCAGCATTTT.

The chain combines TRBV19 with TRBJ1-5; 10 bases map to TRBD1. The germline gives CDR1 LNHDA, CDR2 SQIVND (reference sequence). The CDR3 has 15 amino acids. V was pared by 7 bases and J by 5 bases, with 8 bases of the junction left unmatched. The CDR3 DNA sequence: TGTGCCAGTACCCGGGACAGGGGAAGGGATCAGCCCCAGCATTTT. It yields the protein CASTRDRGRDQPQHF.

The chain combines TRBV29-1 with TRBJ1-2; 9 bases line up with TRBD1. This CDR3 is 14 amino acids long. Looked up from germline, CDR1 is SQVTM and CDR2 is ANQGSEA. J was trimmed by 4 bases and V by 7 bases; bases with no gene match: 10. CDR3 in amino acids: CSEDRDRESYGYTF. CDR3 sequence (DNA): TGCAGCGAGGATAGGGACAGGGAGAGCTATGGCTACACCTTC.